These 30 T cell receptor beta chains were sequenced from one sample in a study of cytomegalovirus exposure and HLA in healthy donors. Using immunoSEQ multiplex PCR, the repertoire was profiled, and TCRdb retains in-frame clones only, with some absent. The repertoire consists of more than 250,000 clones, with about nine tenths occurring once and the leading ten covering roughly 1.1%. Sequencing was done on a sample of PBMCs. The source of these receptors is a woman under 40 in good health and CMV-seropositive.

The V and J genes are TRBV29-1 and TRBJ1-2, with a weak D call TRBD1 (6 bases). The CDR3 is 13 residues long. Trimming left V 3 bases short and J 2 bases short, with 10 bases between. From germline, CDR1 is SQVTM and CDR2 ANQGSEA. As DNA, the CDR3 is TGCAGCGTTGAGGCGGACAGAAACTATGGCTACACCTTC. It codes for CSVEADRNYGYTF.

The chain recombines TRBV6-6 with TRBJ2-2, with TRBD2 matching over 12 bases. V was pared by 5 bases and J by 2 bases, with 3 bases of the junction left unmatched. CDR1 and CDR2 from the germline V gene are MNHNY and SVGAGI (reference sequence). The CDR3 runs to 16 residues. The CDR3 loop is CASSVTSGGNTGELFF. CDR3 in DNA: TGTGCCAGCAGTGTGACTAGCGGGGGTAACACCGGGGAGCTGTTTTTT.

This clone was observed once. The J gene is TRBJ2-7, the V gene TRBV30, with TRBD1 matching 7 bases. CDR1 and CDR2 (germline): GTSNPN, SVGIG (reference sequence). The CDR3 extends over 13 amino acids. The V and J ends lost 0 bases and 12 bases, in that order; junction bases with no gene match: 11. The CDR3: CAWSVQGPLFRYF. CDR3 nucleotide sequence: TGTGCCTGGAGTGTACAGGGGCCCCTTTTTAGGTACTTC.

This clone was picked up a small number of times. V is TRBV4-3 and J is TRBJ1-2; 7 nucleotides align to TRBD1. Per germline, CDR1 LGHNA and CDR2 YSLEER. This CDR3 has 15 amino acids. V shed 3 bases and J 4 bases; nucleotides not matched to a gene: 8. CDR3 nucleotide sequence: TGCGCCAGCAGCCAGGCCCCGACAGGGATCTATGGCTACACCTTC. It yields the protein CASSQAPTGIYGYTF.

This sequence joins TRBV13 and TRBJ2-7; TRBD2 matches 8 bases. The length of the CDR3 is 17 residues. Germline values: CDR1 PRHDT, CDR2 FYEKMQ (reference sequence). Trimming took 0 bases from V and 3 from J; bases not matched to a gene: 10. In DNA form, the CDR3 reads TGTGCCAGCAGCTTAGGCCTGTTAGGTAGCGGGAACTACGAGCAGTACTTC. Residues: CASSLGLLGSGNYEQYF.

The rearrangement uses TRBV21-1 and TRBJ1-5. TRBV21-1 is a pseudogene. This CDR3 is 17 amino acids long. CDR3 nucleotide sequence: TGTGCCAGCAGCAAAGCGCCAGGAGGCGGTGGCAATCAGCCCCAGCATTTT. This translates into CASSKAPGGGGNQPQHF.

This clone came up once. This chain connects TRBV5-1 to TRBJ2-3, with TRBD2 identical over 9 bases. V dropped 5 bases and J dropped 2; count of bases not matched to a gene: 9. Germline-derived CDR1 and CDR2 are SGHRS and YFSETQ. The CDR3 is made up of 16 amino acids. The chain's CDR3 is CASREWIAGVTDTQYF. DNA of the CDR3: TGCGCCAGCAGAGAGTGGATAGCGGGGGTCACAGATACGCAGTATTTT.

The J gene is TRBJ1-4, the V gene TRBV29-1; TRBD1 aligns across 9 bases. After removal of 3 bases from V and 6 bases from J, the junction contained 5 bases not matched to a gene. The CDR3 runs to 14 residues. From germline, CDR1 is SQVTM and CDR2 ANQGSEA. CDR3 coding DNA: TGCAGCGTTGATGTGGGACAGGGATATGAAAAACTGTTTTTT. Encoded protein: CSVDVGQGYEKLFF.

V usage is TRBV5-1 and J usage is TRBJ2-7, with no clear D. Trimming removed 2 bases from V and 7 bases from J, with 13 bases in between. The germline CDR1 and CDR2 sequences are SGHRS and YFSETQ. This CDR3 contains 13 residues. The chain's CDR3 is CASSLWGAREQYF. DNA of the CDR3: TGCGCCAGCAGCTTATGGGGTGCGAGGGAGCAGTACTTC.

V gene TRBV7-9 combines with J gene TRBJ2-7; D not certain. V lost 1 base to trimming and J lost 3 bases, with 4 bases between them. The germline CDR1 and CDR2 sequences are SEHNR and FQNEAQ (reference sequence). The CDR3 has 12 residues. In nucleotides, the CDR3 is TGTGCCAGCAGCTTAGAAATCTACGAGCAGTACTTC. Translating gives CASSLEIYEQYF.

This sequence joins TRBV6-4 and TRBJ1-2, with D possibly matching TRBD1 (5 bases). CDR3 length: 14 residues. Trimming cost V 4 bases and J 4 bases, with 13 bases left between them. Germline CDR1 is MRHNA and CDR2 is SNTAGT. The DNA for the CDR3 is TGTGCCAGCAGTGCCGGGGACGGCCCCTATGGCTACACCTTC. Translating it yields CASSAGDGPYGYTF.

The rearrangement links TRBV29-1 to TRBJ2-3; maybe TRBD2 (5 bases). CDR3 size: 18 residues. Looked up from germline, CDR1 is SQVTM and CDR2 is ANQGSEA. Between the trimmed V and J ends, which lost 0 bases and 2 bases, there was a span of 21 bases. In DNA form, the CDR3 reads TGCAGCGTTGAAGACGAAGATCCCGGACGGAGGTACACAGATACGCAGTATTTT. It codes for CSVEDEDPGRRYTDTQYF.

This rearrangement joins TRBV25-1 to TRBJ1-1; D gene uncertain. From germline, CDR1 is MGHDK and CDR2 SYGVNS. The CDR3 totals 13 residues. The V end was cut by 7 bases, the J end by 7 bases, with 16 bases between. CDR3 coding DNA: TGTGCCAGCATCGCAGGTCTTACCCTTGAAGCTTTCTTT. It translates to CASIAGLTLEAFF.

In nucleotides, the CDR3 is TGTGCCAGCAGCTTAGACCAGGGACAGGGTAACACTGAAGCTTTCTTT. Its translation is CASSLDQGQGNTEAFF. This sequence joins TRBV7-9 and TRBJ1-1; 9 bases align to TRBD1. CDR1 is SEHNR, CDR2 FQNEAQ, per germline (reference sequence). The trim removed 1 base at V and 2 bases at J, leaving 5 bases unmatched. This CDR3 region has 16 residues.

The chain combines TRBV4-3 with TRBJ2-1; D gene unclear. Germline CDR1 and CDR2: LGHNA and YSLEER. With 0 bases removed from V and 6 bases from J, the gap between germline ends came to 9 bases. The CDR3 has 14 residues. In DNA form, the CDR3 reads TGCGCCAGCAGCCAAGATCTCCCGTCCAATGAGCAGTTCTTC. Translating it yields CASSQDLPSNEQFF.

The V and J genes are TRBV9 and TRBJ1-3; D is unresolved. Trimming cost V 7 bases and J 4 bases, with 3 bases left between them. The CDR3 runs to 10 residues. Germline lookup yields CDR1 SGDLS and CDR2 YYNGEE. CDR3 residues: CASGGNTIYF. CDR3 coding DNA: TGTGCCAGCGGGGGAAACACCATATATTTT.

The J gene is TRBJ2-3, the V gene TRBV7-3; 9 bases align to TRBD1. Germline assignment: CDR1 SGHTA and CDR2 FQGTGA. The CDR3 length is 16 residues. The V gene end was trimmed by 5 bases and the J gene end by 4 bases; junction bases not matched to a gene: 10. This chain's CDR3 is CASSPSGTGIADTQYF. CDR3 sequence (DNA): TGTGCCAGCAGCCCGTCCGGGACAGGGATCGCAGATACGCAGTATTTT. The entire variable domain, with the rest obtained from reference TRBV7-3 and TRBJ2-3, is as follows: GAGVSQTPSNKVTEKGKYVELRCDPISGHTALYWYRQSLGQGPEFLIYFQGTGAADDSGLPNDRFFAVRPEGSVSTLKIQRTERGDSAVYLCASSPSGTGIADTQYFGPGTRLTVL.

Concerning this clone itself: The junction differs from germline at one of its ends, possibly a read error. This rearrangement joins TRBV5-6 to TRBJ2-5; D uncertain. The CDR3 extends over 14 amino acids. Per the germline V gene, CDR1 is SGHDT and CDR2 is YYEEEE. This CDR3 reads CASSLLQPQETQYF. The CDR3 DNA reads as TGTGCCAGCAGCTTGTTGCAGCCCCAAGAAACCCAGTACTTC.

This clone was seen a single time. The chain links TRBV6-5 to TRBJ2-3; D remains ambiguous. Germline CDR1 MNHEY, CDR2 SVGAGI. This CDR3 contains 13 residues. Trimming took off 4 bases at V and 2 bases at J, with 7 bases between the two ends. The CDR3 spells CASSSPATDTQYF. CDR3 DNA sequence: TGTGCCAGCAGTTCGCCGGCCACAGATACGCAGTATTTT.

The genes are TRBV5-1 and TRBJ2-1; 10 bases agree with TRBD1. Germline V gene lookup returns CDR1 SGHRS and CDR2 YFSETQ. V shed 5 bases, J shed 3 bases, and the junction held 5 bases outside the gene matches. This CDR3 spans 15 amino acids. The chain's CDR3 is CASRAGTGDYNEQFF. The CDR3 DNA is TGCGCCAGCAGGGCCGGGACAGGGGACTACAATGAGCAGTTCTTC. Together with reference TRBV5-1 and TRBJ2-1, the CDR3 gives the full variable domain: KAGVTQTPRYLIKTRGQQVTLSCSPISGHRSVSWYQQTPGQGLQFLFEYFSETQRNKGNFPGRFSGRQFSNSRSEMNVSTLELGDSALYLCASRAGTGDYNEQFFGPGTRLTVL.

This chain uses TRBV9 with TRBJ2-3; D is ambiguous. V lost 4 bases, J lost 4 bases, and 7 bases lay in between. Germline V CDR1 and CDR2: SGDLS, YYNGEE. This CDR3 region has 12 residues. The CDR3 protein is CASSFGADTQYF. DNA for the CDR3: TGTGCCAGCAGCTTTGGGGCAGATACGCAGTATTTT.

The chain joins TRBV28 to TRBJ2-7, with D hard to call. The germline gives CDR1 MDHEN, CDR2 SYDVKM. Trimming pared 3 bases from V and 5 bases from J, leaving 8 bases between. This CDR3 has 12 amino acids. In DNA, the CDR3 is TGTGCCAGCAGTTTCGGTAGGGACGAGCAGTACTTC. It yields the protein CASSFGRDEQYF.

DNA of the CDR3: TGTGCCAGCAGCAAAGGGACGGCGGGTAATTCACCCCTCCACTTT. Translation: CASSKGTAGNSPLHF. The chain joins TRBV21-1 to TRBJ1-6. TRBV21-1 is noted as a pseudogene. The CDR3 consists of 15 residues.

V usage is TRBV19 and J usage is TRBJ2-5; 8 nucleotides line up with TRBD2. From germline, CDR1 is LNHDA and CDR2 SQIVND (reference sequence). CDR3 size: 17 residues. The junction had 14 bases not matched to a gene; V was cut back by 6 bases and J by 2 bases. CDR3 region: CASRPGGRGRLQETQYF. The CDR3 DNA reads as TGTGCCAGTAGGCCGGGCGGTCGCGGGAGGCTACAAGAGACCCAGTACTTC.

V is TRBV14 and J is TRBJ1-4; no reliable D call. Trimming took off 1 base at V and 0 bases at J, with 9 bases between the two ends. The CDR3 totals 16 residues. CDR1 is SGHDN and CDR2 is FVKESK in the germline V gene. The CDR3 DNA reads TGTGCCAGCAGCCAAGTCTCCCAGGCAACTAATGAAAAACTGTTTTTT. Translated, it gives CASSQVSQATNEKLFF. Using reference TRBV14 and TRBJ1-4 for the parts outside the CDR3, the full variable domain is EAGVTQFPSHSVIEKGQTVTLRCDPISGHDNLYWYRRVMGKEIKFLLHFVKESKQDESGMPNNRFLAERTGGTYSTLKVQPAELEDSGVYFCASSQVSQATNEKLFFGSGTQLSVL.

This sequence joins TRBV7-9 and TRBJ2-3; D unresolved. This CDR3 region has 17 residues. V was clipped by 0 bases and J by 1 base, with 14 bases between them. In germline, CDR1 is SEHNR, CDR2 FQNEAQ (reference sequence). CDR3 sequence (DNA): TGTGCCAGCAGCTTAGCGACGTCGCCACCAGGCACAGATACGCAGTATTTT. It is translated as CASSLATSPPGTDTQYF.

V usage is TRBV28 and J usage is TRBJ1-1, with 8 bases lining up with TRBD1. The CDR3 contains 13 residues. Germline CDR1 MDHEN, CDR2 SYDVKM. V lost 6 bases, J lost 1 base, and 1 base stayed unmatched. The CDR3 loop reads CASRGQGNTEAFF. The CDR3 nucleotides are TGTGCCAGCAGAGGACAGGGGAACACTGAAGCTTTCTTT. Drawing the rest from reference TRBV28 and TRBJ1-1, the complete variable domain is DVKVTQSSRYLVKRTGEKVFLECVQDMDHENMFWYRQDPGLGLRLIYFSYDVKMKEKGDIPEGYSVSREKKERFSLILESASTNQTSMYLCASRGQGNTEAFFGQGTRLTVV.

The rearrangement links TRBV4-3 to TRBJ2-2, with no clear D. Trimming took 0 bases from V and 6 from J, leaving 11 bases between them. Germline CDR1 is LGHNA and CDR2 is YSLEER. This CDR3 is 15 amino acids long. CDR3 in amino acids: CASSQEPVSAGELFF. The CDR3 DNA sequence: TGCGCCAGCAGCCAAGAACCGGTGTCCGCCGGGGAGCTGTTTTTT.

This rearrangement joins TRBV2 to TRBJ1-6; 7 bases align to TRBD1. Germline V gene sequence: CDR1 SNHLY, CDR2 FYNNEI. V dropped 3 bases and J dropped 2; count of bases not matched to a gene: 4. CDR3 length equals 16 residues. The CDR3 nucleotides read TGTGCCAGCAGTGATGGGACAGCTCCCTATAATTCACCCCTCCACTTT. Translated, it gives CASSDGTAPYNSPLHF. Complete variable domain (other parts from reference TRBV2 and TRBJ1-6): EPEVTQTPSHQVTQMGQEVILRCVPISNHLYFYWYRQILGQKVEFLVSFYNNEISEKSEIFDDQFSVERPDGSNFTLKIRSTKLEDSAMYFCASSDGTAPYNSPLHFGNGTRLTVT.

The rearrangement links TRBV11-1 to TRBJ2-1; 11 bases line up with TRBD2. V lost 5 bases, J lost 8 bases, and 5 bases stayed unmatched. Per the germline V gene, CDR1 is SGHAT and CDR2 is FQDESV (reference sequence). The length of the CDR3 is 14 residues. The CDR3 region is CASSLSGRGDEQFF. In DNA form, the CDR3 reads TGTGCCAGCAGCCTTAGCGGGAGGGGCGATGAGCAGTTCTTC.